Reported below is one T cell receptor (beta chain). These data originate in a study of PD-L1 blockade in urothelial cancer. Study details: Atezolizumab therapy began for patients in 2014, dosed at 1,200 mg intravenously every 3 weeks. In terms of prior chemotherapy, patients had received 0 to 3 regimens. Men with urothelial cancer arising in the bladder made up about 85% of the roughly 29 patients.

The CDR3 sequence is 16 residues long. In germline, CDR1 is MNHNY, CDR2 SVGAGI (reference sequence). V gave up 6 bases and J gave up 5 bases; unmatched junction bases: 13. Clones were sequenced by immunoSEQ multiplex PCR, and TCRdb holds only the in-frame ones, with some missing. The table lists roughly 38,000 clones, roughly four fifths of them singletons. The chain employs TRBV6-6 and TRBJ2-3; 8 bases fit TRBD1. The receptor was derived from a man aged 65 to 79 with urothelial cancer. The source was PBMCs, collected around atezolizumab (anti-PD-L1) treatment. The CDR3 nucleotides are TGTGCCAGCAGCCGCCAGACGGGACAGGTAGTAGATACGCAGTATTTT. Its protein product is CASSRQTGQVVDTQYF.